This TCR beta chain was identified during a study of blood T cell repertoires in COVID-19. Trimming at V came to 5 bases and at J to 8 bases, leaving 13 bases not matched to a gene. CDR1 MDHEN and CDR2 SYDVKM come from the germline V gene. CDR3 length: 15 residues. The method was immunoSEQ multiplex PCR; TCRdb's version includes in-frame clones alone and lacks a portion of them. Here the sample spans about 220,000 clones, roughly four fifths being singletons. The sequence was collected from a woman aged 25 to 39 who had recovered from COVID-19. Sequencing was performed on peripheral blood. The chain links TRBV28 to TRBJ1-2, with TRBD1 identical over 8 bases. CDR3 sequence (DNA): TGTGCCAGCAGTCCAAAACGGACAGGGATCGGGGGCTACACCTTC. This codes for CASSPKRTGIGGYTF.